A single sample gave rise to the 30 T cell receptor beta chains below, sequenced in a study of CD8 T cells in Susac syndrome. An input of about 0.5 to 1 ug of RNA was subjected to reverse transcription using random hexamers. TCRdb re-called the immunoSEQ multiplex PCR reads with MiXCR, one entry per CDR3 protein. The data hold under 85,000 distinct CDR3 sequences, with approximately 94% observed a single time. The sample taken for sequencing was CD8+ T cells from PBMCs. These TCRs come from a human donor with multiple sclerosis.

This chain joins TRBV9 and TRBJ2-4, with D perhaps TRBD2 (5 bases). The CDR3 runs to 16 residues. Trimming cost V 1 base and J 1 base, with 12 bases left between them. Germline CDR1 SGDLS, CDR2 YYNGEE. CDR3 loop: CASSVRTGVAKNIQYF. As DNA, the CDR3 is TGTGCCAGCAGCGTACGGACCGGGGTGGCCAAAAACATTCAGTACTTC. The variable domain in full, with the rest retrieved from reference TRBV9 and TRBJ2-4, is DSGVTQTPKHLITATGQRVTLRCSPRSGDLSVYWYQQSLDQGLQFLIQYYNGEERAKGNILERFSAQQFPDLHSELNLSSLELGDSALYFCASSVRTGVAKNIQYFGAGTRLSVL.

V gene TRBV13 combines with J gene TRBJ1-1, with 8 bases lining up with TRBD1. The CDR3 sequence is 15 residues long. The germline CDR1 and CDR2 sequences are PRHDT and FYEKMQ (reference sequence). V was clipped by 4 bases and J by 0 bases; unmatched bases: 4. CDR3 loop: CASSSRDRMNTEAFF. The CDR3 nucleotides are TGTGCCAGCAGCTCTAGGGACAGGATGAACACTGAAGCTTTCTTT.

V and J are TRBV7-2 and TRBJ2-1, with TRBD2 matching over 9 bases. Germline loops: CDR1 SGHTA, CDR2 FQGNSA. Losses at the gene ends were 1 base for V and 0 bases for J; bases not matched to a gene: 10. The length of the CDR3 is 19 residues. Written as DNA, the CDR3 is TGTGCCAGCAGCTTAGGAGCTAGCGGGATCCCCAGCTCCTACAATGAGCAGTTCTTC. It yields the protein CASSLGASGIPSSYNEQFF.

This clonotype was picked up one time. V usage is TRBV4-1 and J usage is TRBJ2-4; 13 nucleotides align to TRBD2. V shed 3 bases, J shed 3 bases, and the junction held 5 bases outside the gene matches. Germline-derived CDR1 and CDR2 are MGHRA and YSYEKL. The CDR3 has 17 residues. The CDR3 sequence is CASSHGLAGVFKNIQYF. CDR3 coding DNA: TGCGCCAGCAGCCATGGACTAGCGGGAGTTTTCAAAAACATTCAGTACTTC.

The V call is TRBV6-2 or TRBV6-3, the J call TRBJ1-2, with D hard to call. The CDR3 consists of 11 residues. Trimming removed 2 bases at V and 6 bases at J, with 4 bases between. Germline assignment: CDR1 MNHEY and CDR2 SVGEGT. The CDR3 protein is CASSYGHGYTF. The CDR3 DNA reads TGTGCCAGCAGTTACGGTCATGGCTACACCTTC.

The CDR3 reads CASSARQYQETQYF. The CDR3 DNA reads as TGTGCCAGTAGTGCCCGACAGTACCAAGAGACCCAGTACTTC. The chain carries TRBV19 and TRBJ2-5; a weak D match, TRBD1 (5 bases). The CDR3 runs to 14 residues. CDR1 LNHDA and CDR2 SQIVND come from the germline V gene (reference sequence). Trimming removed 5 bases from V and 0 bases from J, with 10 bases in between.

The rearrangement links TRBV6-2 or TRBV6-3 to TRBJ2-1; tentative D call: TRBD1 (6 bases). Germline V gene lookup returns CDR1 MNHEY and CDR2 SVGEGT. The length of the CDR3 is 15 residues. V dropped 7 bases and J dropped 0 bases, with 13 bases sitting between them. The CDR3 nucleotides read TGTGCCAGCACGGGCGGACAGAGCTCCTACAATGAGCAGTTCTTC. It encodes CASTGGQSSYNEQFF.

The V and J genes are TRBV4-3 and TRBJ2-2; possible D gene TRBD1, 6 bases. The V end was cut by 0 bases, the J end by 4 bases, with 15 bases between. This CDR3 has 17 amino acids. The germline V gene encodes CDR1 LGHNA and CDR2 YSLEER. The CDR3 coding sequence is TGCGCCAGCAGCCAAGACTCCCCAGGGGTAGGCACCGGGGAGCTGTTTTTT. Amino acid sequence: CASSQDSPGVGTGELFF.

This chain links TRBV13 with TRBJ1-1; D ambiguous. This CDR3 is built from 13 residues. Germline lookup yields CDR1 PRHDT and CDR2 FYEKMQ (reference sequence). V was shortened by 4 bases and J by 6 bases, with 12 bases between the two germline ends. Here the CDR3 DNA reads TGTGCCAGCAGCTCCTGGACGGACCCTGAAGCTTTCTTT. This gives the protein CASSSWTDPEAFF.

The chain joins TRBV28 to TRBJ2-5, with TRBD1 matching over 10 bases. CDR1 MDHEN and CDR2 SYDVKM come from the germline V gene. V lost 7 bases and J lost 5; bases outside the gene matches: 10. This CDR3 is 15 amino acids long. The CDR3 coding sequence is TGTGCCAGCACCCCGGGACAGGGGCGGTCGGAGACCCAGTACTTC. Translating it yields CASTPGQGRSETQYF.

V is TRBV20-1 and J is TRBJ2-3; 7 nucleotides match TRBD1. The germline V gene has CDR1 DFQATT and CDR2 SNEGSKA (reference sequence). The length of the CDR3 is 14 residues. V shed 6 bases, J shed 4 bases, and the junction held 10 bases outside the gene matches. This CDR3 is CSAPSGTASDTQYF. The CDR3 DNA reads as TGCAGTGCACCATCCGGGACAGCCTCAGATACGCAGTATTTT.

V usage is TRBV7-9 and J usage is TRBJ1-6, with a possible D match to TRBD1 (6 bases). Germline assignment: CDR1 SEHNR and CDR2 FQNEAQ (reference sequence). The CDR3 covers 14 residues. V was pared by 1 base and J by 9 bases, with 10 bases between. CDR3 in DNA: TGTGCCAGCAGCTTAGTGCAGGGGATTTCACCCCTCCACTTT. Translating gives CASSLVQGISPLHF. The complete variable domain, with remaining parts taken from reference TRBV7-9 and TRBJ1-6, reads DTGVSQNPRHKITKRGQNVTFRCDPISEHNRLYWYRQTLGQGPEFLTYFQNEAQLEKSRLLSDRFSAERPKGSFSTLEIQRTEQGDSAMYLCASSLVQGISPLHFGNGTRLTVT.

The V gene is TRBV5-4, the J gene TRBJ2-3, with D unclear. V shed 9 bases and J shed 5 bases, with 10 bases lying between them. The CDR3 length is 11 residues. CDR1 is SGHNT, CDR2 YYREEE, per germline (reference sequence). The CDR3 spells CANTIGDTQYF. The CDR3 bases are TGTGCCAACACAATTGGAGATACGCAGTATTTT.

The rearrangement links TRBV13 to TRBJ1-2, with D perhaps matching TRBD1 (5 bases). CDR3 length equals 17 residues. CDR1 PRHDT and CDR2 FYEKMQ come from the germline V gene (reference sequence). Trimming left V 1 base short and J 3 bases short, with 18 bases between. Here the CDR3 reads CASSLEVVWDGDYGYTF. CDR3 nucleotides: TGTGCCAGCAGCTTAGAAGTTGTGTGGGACGGTGACTATGGCTACACCTTC.

The rearrangement links TRBV20-1 to TRBJ2-4; D is perhaps TRBD1 or TRBD2 (5 bases each). CDR1 is DFQATT and CDR2 is SNEGSKA in the germline V gene (reference sequence). The CDR3 sequence is 13 residues long. Trimming stripped 1 base from V and 10 bases from J, with 14 bases between. The CDR3 loop is CSARVGDAQIQYF. CDR3 sequence (DNA): TGCAGTGCTAGAGTGGGGGACGCCCAGATTCAGTACTTC.

This chain joins TRBV7-3 and TRBJ2-3, with 10 positions matching TRBD2. J was trimmed by 6 bases and V by 2 bases; bases with no gene match: 8. This CDR3 comprises 16 residues. The germline V gene encodes CDR1 SGHTA and CDR2 FQGTGA. The CDR3 sequence is CASSLAPAGGSDTQYF. The DNA for the CDR3 is TGTGCCAGCAGCTTAGCTCCAGCGGGGGGGAGCGATACGCAGTATTTT.

CDR3: CSATGYEQFF. DNA of the CDR3: TGCAGCGCGACAGGGTATGAGCAGTTCTTC. The chain links TRBV29-1 to TRBJ2-1, with TRBD1 matching 7 bases. Germline-derived CDR1 and CDR2 are SQVTM and ANQGSEA. There are 10 residues in the CDR3. V lost 7 bases to trimming and J lost 8 bases; unmatched junction nucleotides: 2.

The CDR3 sequence is CATSIGRANYEQYF. The CDR3 DNA is TGTGCCACCAGCATCGGCAGGGCGAACTACGAGCAGTACTTC. The V gene is TRBV15, the J gene TRBJ2-7, with TRBD1 as a possible D gene (5 bases). V lost 4 bases and J lost 3, with 13 bases in between. Germline values: CDR1 LNHNV, CDR2 YYDKDF (reference sequence). The length of the CDR3 is 14 residues.

The V and J genes are TRBV5-1 and TRBJ1-5; D not resolved. Germline values: CDR1 SGHRS, CDR2 YFSETQ. The ends were cut back, 0 bases at V and 3 bases at J, with 10 bases in the middle. The length of the CDR3 is 15 residues. CDR3 nucleotide sequence: TGCGCCAGCAGCTTGGATGTGAGTTCCAATCAGCCCCAGCATTTT. It specifies CASSLDVSSNQPQHF.

The CDR3 sequence is CASSAGVGTEAFF. The CDR3 DNA reads as TGTGCCAGCAGCGCCGGTGTGGGCACTGAAGCTTTCTTT. The rearrangement uses TRBV9 and TRBJ1-1; D unclear. V gave up 3 bases and J gave up 4 bases, with 10 bases separating them. The CDR3 extends over 13 amino acids. Germline loops: CDR1 SGDLS, CDR2 YYNGEE.

The chain couples TRBV2 to TRBJ2-6; no reliable D call. Germline V gene data show CDR1 as SNHLY and CDR2 as FYNNEI. This CDR3 has 15 residues. Trimming left V 6 bases short and J 0 bases short, with 9 bases between. CDR3 bases: TGTGCCAGCAGGATTGGGTTCTCTGGGGCCAACGTCCTGACTTTC. This translates into CASRIGFSGANVLTF.

The chain employs TRBV30 and TRBJ1-1; TRBD1 matches 7 bases. Germline V lookup: CDR1 GTSNPN, CDR2 SVGIG (reference sequence). This CDR3 is 13 amino acids long. After removal of 7 bases from V and 2 bases from J, the junction contained 7 bases not matched to a gene. Written as DNA, the CDR3 is TGTGCCTCGCCGGGACAGCAAAACACTGAAGCTTTCTTT. It codes for CASPGQQNTEAFF.

The chain links TRBV28 to TRBJ1-2; D uncertain. Trimming cost V 3 bases and J 3 bases, with 14 bases left between them. From germline, CDR1 is MDHEN and CDR2 SYDVKM. The CDR3 contains 15 residues. CDR3 coding DNA: TGTGCCAGCAGTTTCCCCGGCGGGGAGGACTATGGCTACACCTTC. It specifies CASSFPGGEDYGYTF.

The genes are TRBV5-1 and TRBJ2-7; maybe TRBD2 (6 bases). V was pared by 4 bases and J by 6 bases, with 8 bases between. CDR1 and CDR2 from the germline V gene are SGHRS and YFSETQ. The CDR3 totals 11 residues. This CDR3 is CASSGGIEQYF. CDR3 coding DNA: TGCGCCAGCAGCGGGGGGATCGAGCAGTACTTC.

The genes are TRBV5-1 and TRBJ2-3; TRBD2 aligns across 7 bases. V shed 6 bases, J shed 2 bases, and the junction held 9 bases outside the gene matches. This CDR3 region has 15 residues. Per germline, CDR1 SGHRS and CDR2 YFSETQ. DNA of the CDR3: TGCGCCAGCACCCCTAGCGGTTACTACACAGATACGCAGTATTTT. Its protein is CASTPSGYYTDTQYF.

Here the CDR3 DNA reads TGTGCCACCAGTGATTTTGAGGTAGAAGTGAGTGAGCAGTACTTC. Translating it yields CATSDFEVEVSEQYF. The rearrangement joins TRBV24-1 to TRBJ2-7, with unresolved D. Germline CDR1 reads KGHDR; CDR2 reads SFDVKD. The V and J ends lost 1 base and 7 bases respectively, with 16 bases between them. The CDR3 totals 15 residues.

The V gene is TRBV5-6, the J gene TRBJ2-7; 10 bases fit TRBD1. The CDR3 runs 16 residues. Germline values: CDR1 SGHDT, CDR2 YYEEEE. V shed 4 bases and J 6 bases; nucleotides not matched to a gene: 13. CDR3 DNA sequence: TGTGCCAGCAGCCTAGCTACCGGGACAGGGGAACGCGAGCAGTACTTC. This translates into CASSLATGTGEREQYF.

This chain uses TRBV30 with TRBJ1-2; TRBD1 matches at 9 bases. The J segment lost 7 bases and the V segment lost 3 bases, leaving 6 bases of the junction unmatched. Germline CDR1 and CDR2: GTSNPN and SVGIG (reference sequence). There are 13 residues in the CDR3. The CDR3 sequence: CAWSPGQGPGYTF. CDR3 DNA sequence: TGTGCCTGGAGCCCGGGACAGGGCCCTGGCTACACCTTC.

Here the CDR3 DNA reads TGCAGTGCTAGAGATCCGGATAATCAGCCCCAGCATTTT. Encoded protein: CSARDPDNQPQHF. The chain uses TRBV20-1 and TRBJ1-5; D remains unclear. CDR3 length equals 13 residues. The V gene lost 0 bases and the J gene lost 4 bases, with 7 bases spanning the gap. CDR1 is DFQATT and CDR2 is SNEGSKA in the germline V gene (reference sequence).

The chain carries TRBV24-1 and TRBJ2-2; unclear D gene. The germline V gene encodes CDR1 KGHDR and CDR2 SFDVKD. V shed 0 bases and J shed 0 bases, with 1 base lying between them. The length of the CDR3 is 14 residues. CDR3 sequence (DNA): TGTGCCACCAGTGATTTGACGAACACCGGGGAGCTGTTTTTT. Protein product: CATSDLTNTGELFF.